The clone carrying this T cell receptor (beta chain) was detected a few times. Its specificity is not known. Trimming removed 5 bases at V and 3 bases at J, with 21 bases between. Germline V gives CDR1 SGHAT, CDR2 FQDESV (reference sequence). This CDR3 has 17 amino acids. The data stem from a study of STAT3 mutations in large granular lymphocyte leukemia. Whole-study findings and limits: Every T-cell large granular lymphocyte leukemia patient had at least one immunodominant TCR beta clonotype. Clonal expansion was inferred from other time points because no sample existed at each clone's first appearance.

Assay used: immunoSEQ multiplex PCR; TCRdb lists only in-frame clones, some missing. The top ten hold around two thirds of the sample, which has about 4,400 clones, around 69% seen once. The TCR was taken from a man aged 55 to 70 with T-cell large granular lymphocyte leukemia. Some clones in this sample may be carry-over from other donors' samples. Sequenced sample: peripheral blood mononuclear cells. This rearrangement joins TRBV11-1 to TRBJ2-3; D unresolved. CDR3 coding DNA: TGTGCCAGCAGCCGTGGAGTTGTCGATGATTATACAGATACGCAGTATTTT. This translates into CASSRGVVDDYTDTQYF.